Reported below is one T cell receptor (beta chain). The data were obtained in a study of blood T cell repertoires in COVID-19. Study information: T cells, B-cell-depleted T cells, or PBMCs provided the cDNA or gDNA that served as material.

Assay used: immunoSEQ multiplex PCR; TCRdb lists only in-frame clones, some missing. The sample holds approximately 60,000 clones; over 75% are singletons and the top ten take roughly 18%. Germline assignment: CDR1 SGHAT and CDR2 FQNNGV. Unmatched junction bases numbered 3, after V lost 3 bases and J lost 2 bases. The CDR3 has 14 amino acids. The chain combines TRBV11-2 with TRBJ1-2; 7 bases fit TRBD1. Material for sequencing was peripheral blood. The origin of this receptor is a man aged 55-75 years with acute or convalescent COVID-19. In nucleotides, the CDR3 is TGTGCCAGCAGCTTCTTGACAGGGAACTATGGCTACACCTTC. It translates to CASSFLTGNYGYTF. Drawing the rest from reference TRBV11-2 and TRBJ1-2, the complete variable domain is EAGVAQSPRYKIIEKRQSVAFWCNPISGHATLYWYQQILGQGPKLLIQFQNNGVVDDSQLPKDRFSAERLKGVDSTLKIQPAKLEDSAVYLCASSFLTGNYGYTFGSGTRLTVV.